These T cell receptor beta chains were read from a single sample in a study of long-term antiretroviral therapy in people with HIV. TCRdb's table, derived via immunoSEQ multiplex PCR, lists solely in-frame clones and lacks some. The table shows 20,000 to 25,000 clones, with around 82% occurring only once. The specimen comprised unsorted PBMCs, sampled 2.4 years after starting antiretroviral therapy. The receptors were gathered from a middle-aged man with HIV. Each CDR3 is given without its conserved first and last residue.

v_call cdr3_aa
TRBV25-1 ASGSRGKRYEQY
TRBV18 ASSPRDRDYEQY
TRBV4-3 ASSPLPPGQGLREQY
TRBV6-5 VGGDEAF
TRBV2 ASSPDLSNQPQH
TRBV19 ASSMANTDTQY
TRBV9 ASSGGQGAGETQY
TRBV6-5 ASSLRTGRHGELF
TRBV7-9 ASSPGTGGAGRLNTEAF
TRBV4-3 ASSQDPGRYEQY
TRBV10-1 ASDADTQY
TRBV5-4 ASSLAASGIETQY
TRBV18 ASSPGFLGANNEQF
TRBV27 ASSWTGGTDGYT
TRBV6-6 ASIPRGDGSYEQY
TRBV4-3 ASSPAGGGNTIY
TRBV6-5 ASSYSSGGDTEAF
TRBV27 ASSLRLGAPPYGYT
TRBV5-5 ASSGGLYSNQPQH
TRBV30 AWSVLDQRDTQY
TRBV29-1 SVESGQGWLASYGYT
TRBV6-1 ASTDPLAEQY
TRBV19 ASSIWQGGDQPQH
TRBV11-2 ASSLDPGSYEQY
TRBV7-3 ASSLQAARGELF
TRBV7-9 ASSLVGSHEQY
TRBV2 ASSEEGSGGFGTEAF
TRBV29-1 SVSGVGTGQGYT
TRBV6-5 ASSYSIGGSSYEQY
TRBV9 ASSVEGLGSYEQY
TRBV28 ASSLRGRGNQPQH
TRBV11-3 ASSLEVREGRNEQF
TRBV19 ASSGARANYGYT
TRBV7-7 ASSVDRGDTQY
TRBV19 ASKVGSYGYT
TRBV6-5 ASSYFRPPYEQY
TRBV27 ASSFKGTNEKLF
TRBV5-8 ASSHPGHGNYEQY
TRBV9 ASSGQGAEQY
TRBV4-1 ASSQVSRGYNEQF